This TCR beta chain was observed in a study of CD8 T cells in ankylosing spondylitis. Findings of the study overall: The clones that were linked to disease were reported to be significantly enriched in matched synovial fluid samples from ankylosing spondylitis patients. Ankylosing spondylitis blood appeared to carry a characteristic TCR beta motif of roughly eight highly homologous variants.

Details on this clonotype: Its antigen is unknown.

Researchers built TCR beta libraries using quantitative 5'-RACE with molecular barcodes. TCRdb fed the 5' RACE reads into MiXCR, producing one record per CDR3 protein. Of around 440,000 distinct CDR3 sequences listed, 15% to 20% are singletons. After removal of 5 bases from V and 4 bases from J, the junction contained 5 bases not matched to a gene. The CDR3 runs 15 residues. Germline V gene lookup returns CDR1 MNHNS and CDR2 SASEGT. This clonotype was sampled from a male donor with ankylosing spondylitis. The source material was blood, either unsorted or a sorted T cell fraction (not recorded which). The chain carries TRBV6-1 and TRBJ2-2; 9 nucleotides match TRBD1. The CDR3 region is CASSRGTGRTGELFF. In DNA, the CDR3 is TGTGCCAGCAGTCGGGGGACAGGGCGCACCGGGGAGCTGTTTTTT.